This T cell receptor (beta chain) was recorded in a study of human T cells and chemical hapten exposure. Study outcomes and limitations: Donors were affected by alopecia, so their immune reaction might vary from that of healthy individuals.

Time point of the sample: patch test 3, about 24 weeks after DPC sensitization. Sample treatment: therapeutic diphenylcyclopropenone sensitization with weekly scalp DPC. Ahead of each patch test application, blood was drawn. For the library, individual cDNA molecules each received unique molecular identifiers. TCRdb re-called the RACE reads with MiXCR, one entry per CDR3 protein. The sample lists around 110,000 distinct CDR3 sequences; about 10% were seen once. The V gene's germline CDR1 is DFQATT and CDR2 SNEGSKA (reference sequence). CDR3 length: 13 residues. V was cut by 0 bases and J by 8 bases, with 13 bases left in between. With regard to this clonotype: What it recognizes is unknown.

The receptor was isolated from a woman in her 50s with alopecia areata. Some clones in this sample may be carry-over from other donors' samples. V is TRBV20-1 and J is TRBJ1-2; D might be TRBD1 (6 bases). The sequencing here drew on whole blood, taken in connection with sensitization to the hapten diphenylcyclopropenone (DPC). This CDR3 is CSARDPGDGGYTF. The CDR3 bases are TGCAGTGCTAGAGACCCAGGGGATGGGGGCTACACCTTC.